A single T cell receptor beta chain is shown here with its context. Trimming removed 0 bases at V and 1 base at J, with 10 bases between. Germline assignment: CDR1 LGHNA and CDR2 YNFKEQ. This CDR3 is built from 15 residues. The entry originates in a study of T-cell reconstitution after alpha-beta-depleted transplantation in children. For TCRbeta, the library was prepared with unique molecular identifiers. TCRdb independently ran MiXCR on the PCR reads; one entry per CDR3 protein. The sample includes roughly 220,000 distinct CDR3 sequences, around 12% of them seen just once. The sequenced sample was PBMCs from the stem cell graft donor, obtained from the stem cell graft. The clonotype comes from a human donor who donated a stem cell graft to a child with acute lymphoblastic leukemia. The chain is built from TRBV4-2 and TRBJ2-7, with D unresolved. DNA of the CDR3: TGTGCCAGCAGCCAAGATCTGTCGAATTCCTACGAGCAGTACTTC. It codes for CASSQDLSNSYEQYF.